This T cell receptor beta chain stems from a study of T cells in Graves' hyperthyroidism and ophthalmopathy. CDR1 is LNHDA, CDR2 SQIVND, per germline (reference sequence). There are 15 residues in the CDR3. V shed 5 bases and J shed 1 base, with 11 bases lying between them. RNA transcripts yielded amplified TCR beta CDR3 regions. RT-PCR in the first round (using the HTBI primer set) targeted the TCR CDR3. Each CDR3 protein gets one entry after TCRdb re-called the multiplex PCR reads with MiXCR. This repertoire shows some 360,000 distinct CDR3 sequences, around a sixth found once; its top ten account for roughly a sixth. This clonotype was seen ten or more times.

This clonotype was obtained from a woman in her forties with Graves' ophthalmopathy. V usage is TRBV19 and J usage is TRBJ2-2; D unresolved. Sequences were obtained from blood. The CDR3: CASSFEKMNTGELFF. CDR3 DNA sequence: TGTGCCAGTAGTTTCGAGAAGATGAACACCGGGGAGCTGTTTTTT.